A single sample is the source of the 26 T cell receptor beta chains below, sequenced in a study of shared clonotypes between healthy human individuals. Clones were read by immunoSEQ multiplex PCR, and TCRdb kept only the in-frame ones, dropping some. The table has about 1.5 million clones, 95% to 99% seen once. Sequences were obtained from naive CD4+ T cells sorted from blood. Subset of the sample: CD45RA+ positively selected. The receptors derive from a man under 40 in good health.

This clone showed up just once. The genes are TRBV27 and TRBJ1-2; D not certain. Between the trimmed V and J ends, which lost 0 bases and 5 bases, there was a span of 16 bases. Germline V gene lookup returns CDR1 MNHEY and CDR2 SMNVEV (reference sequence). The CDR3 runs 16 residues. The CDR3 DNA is TGTGCCAGCAGTTTATCGGCGGCCAGAGAGTCATATGGCTACACCTTC. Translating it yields CASSLSAARESYGYTF.

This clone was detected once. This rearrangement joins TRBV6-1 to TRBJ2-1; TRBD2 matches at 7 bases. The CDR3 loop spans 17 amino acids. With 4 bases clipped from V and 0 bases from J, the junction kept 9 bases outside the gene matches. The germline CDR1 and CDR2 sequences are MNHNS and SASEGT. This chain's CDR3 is CASSGGGLMSSYNEQFF. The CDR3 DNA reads TGTGCCAGCAGTGGGGGAGGGTTGATGAGCTCCTACAATGAGCAGTTCTTC.

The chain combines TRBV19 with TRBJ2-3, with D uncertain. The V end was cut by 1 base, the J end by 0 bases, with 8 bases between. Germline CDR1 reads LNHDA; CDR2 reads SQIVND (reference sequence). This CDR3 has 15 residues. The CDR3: CASSIVGRSTDTQYF. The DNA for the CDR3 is TGTGCCAGTAGTATAGTAGGCCGTAGCACAGATACGCAGTATTTT. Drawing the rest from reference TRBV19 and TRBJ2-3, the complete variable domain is DGGITQSPKYLFRKEGQNVTLSCEQNLNHDAMYWYRQDPGQGLRLIYYSQIVNDFQKGDIAEGYSVSREKKESFPLTVTSAQKNPTAFYLCASSIVGRSTDTQYFGPGTRLTVL.

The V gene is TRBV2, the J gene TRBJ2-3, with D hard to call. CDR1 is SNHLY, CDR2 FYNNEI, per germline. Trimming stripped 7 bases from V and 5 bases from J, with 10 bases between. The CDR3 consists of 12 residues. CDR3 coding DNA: TGTGCCAGCACCATAGGTCTAGATACGCAGTATTTT. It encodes CASTIGLDTQYF.

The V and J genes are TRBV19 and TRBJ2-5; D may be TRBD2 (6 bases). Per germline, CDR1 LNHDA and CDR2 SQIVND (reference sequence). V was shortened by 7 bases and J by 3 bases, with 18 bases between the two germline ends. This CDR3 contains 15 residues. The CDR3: CASTHSRSGEETQYF. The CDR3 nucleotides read TGTGCCAGTACCCACAGTAGGTCGGGGGAAGAGACCCAGTACTTC.

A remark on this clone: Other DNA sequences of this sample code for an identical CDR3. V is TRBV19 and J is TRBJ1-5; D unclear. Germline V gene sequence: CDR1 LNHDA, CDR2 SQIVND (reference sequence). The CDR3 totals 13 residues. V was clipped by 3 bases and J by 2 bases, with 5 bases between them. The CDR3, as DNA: TGTGCCAGTAGTATTACAGGCAATCAGCCCCAGCATTTT. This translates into CASSITGNQPQHF.

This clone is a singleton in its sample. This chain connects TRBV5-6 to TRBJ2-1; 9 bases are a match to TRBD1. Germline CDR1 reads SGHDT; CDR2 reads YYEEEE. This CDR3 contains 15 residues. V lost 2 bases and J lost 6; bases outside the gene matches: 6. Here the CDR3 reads CASSFPGQGFNEQFF. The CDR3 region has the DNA TGTGCCAGCAGCTTTCCGGGACAGGGATTCAATGAGCAGTTCTTC.

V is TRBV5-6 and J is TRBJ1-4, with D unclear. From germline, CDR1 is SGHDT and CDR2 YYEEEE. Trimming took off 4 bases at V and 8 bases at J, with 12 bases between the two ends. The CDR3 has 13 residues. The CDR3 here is CASSTREGEKLFF. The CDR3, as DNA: TGTGCCAGCAGCACCAGAGAAGGCGAAAAACTGTTTTTT.

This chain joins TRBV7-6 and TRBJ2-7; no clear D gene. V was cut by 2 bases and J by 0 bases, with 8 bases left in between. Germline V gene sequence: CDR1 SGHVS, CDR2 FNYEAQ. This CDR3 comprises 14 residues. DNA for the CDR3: TGTGCCAGCAGCTTAAAGGGTAACTCCTACGAGCAGTACTTC. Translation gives CASSLKGNSYEQYF.

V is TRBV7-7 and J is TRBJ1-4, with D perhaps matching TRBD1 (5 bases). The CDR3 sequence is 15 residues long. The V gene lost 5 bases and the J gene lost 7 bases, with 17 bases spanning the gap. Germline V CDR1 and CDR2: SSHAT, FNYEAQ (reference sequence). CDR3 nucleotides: TGTGCCAGCAGCCCTCTTGGGGGTGTAGGTGAAAAACTGTTTTTT. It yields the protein CASSPLGGVGEKLFF.

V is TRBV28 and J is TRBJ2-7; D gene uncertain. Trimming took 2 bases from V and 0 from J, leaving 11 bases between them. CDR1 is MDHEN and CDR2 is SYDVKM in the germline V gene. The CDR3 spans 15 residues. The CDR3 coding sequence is TGTGCCAGCAGTTTAGTATCCGGGCGCTCCTACGAGCAGTACTTC. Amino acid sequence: CASSLVSGRSYEQYF.

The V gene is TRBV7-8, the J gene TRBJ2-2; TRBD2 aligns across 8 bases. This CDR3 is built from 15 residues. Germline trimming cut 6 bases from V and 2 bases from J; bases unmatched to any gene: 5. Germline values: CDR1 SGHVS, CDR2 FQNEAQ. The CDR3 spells CASRYREGNTGELFF. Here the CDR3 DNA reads TGTGCCAGCAGATATCGGGAGGGTAACACCGGGGAGCTGTTTTTT.

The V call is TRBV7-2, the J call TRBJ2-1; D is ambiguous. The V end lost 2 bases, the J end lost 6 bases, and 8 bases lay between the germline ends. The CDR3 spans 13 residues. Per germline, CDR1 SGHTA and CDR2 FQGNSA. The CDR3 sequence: CASSLTVPNEQFF. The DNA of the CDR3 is TGTGCCAGCAGCTTAACAGTACCCAATGAGCAGTTCTTC.

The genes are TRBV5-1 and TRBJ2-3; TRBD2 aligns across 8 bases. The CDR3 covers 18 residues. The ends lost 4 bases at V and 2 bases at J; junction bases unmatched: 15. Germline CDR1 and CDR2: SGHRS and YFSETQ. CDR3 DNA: TGCGCCAGCAGCCCCTCCCTTGGGCCGGGAGGGACCACAGATACGCAGTATTTT. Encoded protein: CASSPSLGPGGTTDTQYF.

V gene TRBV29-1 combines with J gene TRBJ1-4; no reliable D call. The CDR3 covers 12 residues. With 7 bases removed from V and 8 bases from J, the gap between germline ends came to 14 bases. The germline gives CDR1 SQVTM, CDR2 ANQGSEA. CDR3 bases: TGCAGCGGGGCAGCCCCCGGGGAAAAACTGTTTTTT. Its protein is CSGAAPGEKLFF.

The CDR3 reads CASSEIMDPPRNGYTF. CDR3 coding DNA: TGTGCCAGCAGTGAAATCATGGACCCTCCGAGGAATGGCTACACCTTC. The chain combines TRBV25-1 with TRBJ1-2; unclear D gene. This CDR3 is 16 amino acids long. From germline, CDR1 is MGHDK and CDR2 SYGVNS. Trimming took off 2 bases at V and 6 bases at J, with 19 bases between the two ends.

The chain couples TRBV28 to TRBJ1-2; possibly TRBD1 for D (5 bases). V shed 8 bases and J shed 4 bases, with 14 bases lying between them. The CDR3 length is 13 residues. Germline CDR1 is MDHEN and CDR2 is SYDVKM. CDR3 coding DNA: TGTGCCAGCCGTCAACCGGGACCCTATGGCTACACCTTC. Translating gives CASRQPGPYGYTF.

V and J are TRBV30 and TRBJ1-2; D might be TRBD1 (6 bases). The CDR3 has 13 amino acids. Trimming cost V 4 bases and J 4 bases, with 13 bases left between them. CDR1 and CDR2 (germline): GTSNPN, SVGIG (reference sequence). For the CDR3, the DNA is TGTGCCTGGAAATTCGGGGGGCTCTATGGCTACACCTTC. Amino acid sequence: CAWKFGGLYGYTF.

The CDR3 loop reads CASSLSGEDTQYF. CDR3 bases: TGTGCCAGCAGCTTGTCAGGGGAAGATACGCAGTATTTT. The chain recombines TRBV7-9 with TRBJ2-3; tentatively, D is TRBD1 (6 bases). This CDR3 has 13 amino acids. V was cut by 3 bases and J by 5 bases, with 9 bases left in between. Germline V lookup: CDR1 SEHNR, CDR2 FQNEAQ (reference sequence).

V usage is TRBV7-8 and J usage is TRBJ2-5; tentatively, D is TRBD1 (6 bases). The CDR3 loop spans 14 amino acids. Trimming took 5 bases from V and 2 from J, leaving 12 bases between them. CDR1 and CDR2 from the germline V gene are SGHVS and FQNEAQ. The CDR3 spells CASSQDSLQETQYF. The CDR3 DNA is TGTGCCAGCAGCCAGGACAGCTTACAAGAGACCCAGTACTTC. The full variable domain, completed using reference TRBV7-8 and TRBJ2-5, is GAGVSQSPRYKVAKRGQDVALRCDPISGHVSLFWYQQALGQGPEFLTYFQNEAQLDKSGLPSDRFFAERPEGSVSTLKIQRTQQEDSAVYLCASSQDSLQETQYFGPGTRLLVL.

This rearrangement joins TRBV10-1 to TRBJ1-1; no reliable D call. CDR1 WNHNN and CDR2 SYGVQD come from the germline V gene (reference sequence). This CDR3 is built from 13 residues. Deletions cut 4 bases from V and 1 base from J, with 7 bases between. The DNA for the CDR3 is TGCGCCAGCAGTGTTAAGACGAACACTGAAGCTTTCTTT. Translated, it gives CASSVKTNTEAFF.

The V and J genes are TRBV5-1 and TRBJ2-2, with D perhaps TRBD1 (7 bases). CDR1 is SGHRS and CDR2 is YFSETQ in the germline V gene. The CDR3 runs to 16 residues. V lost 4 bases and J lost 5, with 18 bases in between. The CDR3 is CASSLARDRATGELFF. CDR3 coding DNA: TGCGCCAGCAGCCTAGCGAGAGACAGGGCGACCGGGGAGCTGTTTTTT.

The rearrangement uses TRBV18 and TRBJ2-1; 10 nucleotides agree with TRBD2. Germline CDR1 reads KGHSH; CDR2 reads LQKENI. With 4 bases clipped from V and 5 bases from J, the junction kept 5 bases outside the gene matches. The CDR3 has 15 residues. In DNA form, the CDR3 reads TGTGCCAGCTCACTTGGGACTAGCGTCGACAATGAGCAGTTCTTC. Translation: CASSLGTSVDNEQFF.

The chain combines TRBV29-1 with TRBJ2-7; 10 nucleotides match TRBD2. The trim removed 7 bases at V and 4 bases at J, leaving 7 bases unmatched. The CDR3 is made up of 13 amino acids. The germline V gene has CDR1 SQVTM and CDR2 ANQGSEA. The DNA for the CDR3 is TGCAGCGCCCGGACTAGCGGAGGTTACGAGCAGTACTTC. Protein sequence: CSARTSGGYEQYF.

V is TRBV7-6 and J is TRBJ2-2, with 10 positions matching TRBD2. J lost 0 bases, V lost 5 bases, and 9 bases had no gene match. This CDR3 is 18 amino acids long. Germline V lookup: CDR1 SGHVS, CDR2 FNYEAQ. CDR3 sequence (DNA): TGTGCCAGCAGCCATCACGGAGGGACTAGCGCGAACACCGGGGAGCTGTTTTTT. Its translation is CASSHHGGTSANTGELFF.

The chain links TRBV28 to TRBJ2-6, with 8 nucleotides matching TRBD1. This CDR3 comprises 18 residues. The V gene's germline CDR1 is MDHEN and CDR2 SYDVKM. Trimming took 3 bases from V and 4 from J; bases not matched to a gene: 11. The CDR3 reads CASSLGGRGTGGANVLTF. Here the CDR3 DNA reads TGTGCCAGCAGTTTGGGTGGACGGGGGACAGGCGGGGCCAACGTCCTGACTTTC.